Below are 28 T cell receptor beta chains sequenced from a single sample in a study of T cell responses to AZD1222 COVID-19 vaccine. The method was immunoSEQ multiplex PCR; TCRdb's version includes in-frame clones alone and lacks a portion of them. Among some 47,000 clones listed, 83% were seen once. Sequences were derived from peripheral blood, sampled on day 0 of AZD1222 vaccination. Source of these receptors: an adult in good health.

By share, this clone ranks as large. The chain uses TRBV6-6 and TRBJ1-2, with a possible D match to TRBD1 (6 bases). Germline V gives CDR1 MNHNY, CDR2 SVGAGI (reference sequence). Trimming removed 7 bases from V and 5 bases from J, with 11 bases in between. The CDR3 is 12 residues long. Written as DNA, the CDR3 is TGTGCCAGCACCTCCGGACAGTATGGCTACACCTTC. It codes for CASTSGQYGYTF.

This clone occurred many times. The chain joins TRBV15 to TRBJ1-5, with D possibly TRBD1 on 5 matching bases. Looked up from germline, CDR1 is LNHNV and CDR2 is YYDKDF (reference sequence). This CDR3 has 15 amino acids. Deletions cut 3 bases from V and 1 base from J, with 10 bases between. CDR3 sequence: CATSSLRGSNQPQHF. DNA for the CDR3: TGTGCCACCAGCAGTTTGAGGGGAAGCAATCAGCCCCAGCATTTT.

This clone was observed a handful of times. Here the CDR3 reads CASSPRTGGITEAFF. Written as DNA, the CDR3 is TGTGCCAGCAGCCCTCGGACAGGGGGCATCACTGAAGCTTTCTTT. The chain joins TRBV7-3 to TRBJ1-1, with 11 bases that match TRBD1. This CDR3 is 15 amino acids long. In germline, CDR1 is SGHTA, CDR2 FQGTGA. Trimming at V came to 5 bases and at J to 4 bases, leaving 6 bases not matched to a gene.

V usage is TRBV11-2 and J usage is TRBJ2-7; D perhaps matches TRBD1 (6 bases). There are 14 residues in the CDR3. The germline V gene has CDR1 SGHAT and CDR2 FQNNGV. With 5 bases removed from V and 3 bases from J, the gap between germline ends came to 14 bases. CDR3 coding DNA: TGTGCCAGCAGCCTCAGGGGCTTTAACTACGAGCAGTACTTC. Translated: CASSLRGFNYEQYF.

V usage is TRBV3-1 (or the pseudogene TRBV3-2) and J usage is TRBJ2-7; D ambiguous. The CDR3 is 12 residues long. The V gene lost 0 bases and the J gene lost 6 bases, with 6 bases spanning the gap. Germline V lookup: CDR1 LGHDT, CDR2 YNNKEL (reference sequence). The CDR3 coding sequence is TGTGCCAGCAGCCAAGATCCAGGCGAGCAGTACTTC. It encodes CASSQDPGEQYF.

The CDR3 here is CASSLESQETQYF. The DNA of the CDR3 is TGTGCCAGCAGTTTAGAGTCTCAAGAGACCCAGTACTTC. J is TRBJ2-5 and V is TRBV28; the D is unclear. Trimming cost V 2 bases and J 2 bases, with 6 bases left between them. Germline V gene data show CDR1 as MDHEN and CDR2 as SYDVKM. This CDR3 spans 13 amino acids.

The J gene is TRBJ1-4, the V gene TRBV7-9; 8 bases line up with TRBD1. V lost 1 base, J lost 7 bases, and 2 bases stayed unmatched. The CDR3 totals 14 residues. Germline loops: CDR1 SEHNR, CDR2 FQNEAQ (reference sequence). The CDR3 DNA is TGTGCCAGCAGCTTAGGGACAGGGAGTGAAAAACTGTTTTTT. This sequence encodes CASSLGTGSEKLFF.

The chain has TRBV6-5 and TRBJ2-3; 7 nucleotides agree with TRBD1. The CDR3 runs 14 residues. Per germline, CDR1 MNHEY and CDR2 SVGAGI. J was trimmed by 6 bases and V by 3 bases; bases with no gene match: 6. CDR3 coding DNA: TGTGCCAGCAGTTATCTGACAGGGAAGGATACGCAGTATTTT. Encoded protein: CASSYLTGKDTQYF.

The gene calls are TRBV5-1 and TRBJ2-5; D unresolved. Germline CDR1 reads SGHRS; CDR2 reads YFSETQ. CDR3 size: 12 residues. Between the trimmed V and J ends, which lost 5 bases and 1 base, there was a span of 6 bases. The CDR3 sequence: CASRRSQETQYF. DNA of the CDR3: TGCGCCAGCAGAAGGTCCCAAGAGACCCAGTACTTC.

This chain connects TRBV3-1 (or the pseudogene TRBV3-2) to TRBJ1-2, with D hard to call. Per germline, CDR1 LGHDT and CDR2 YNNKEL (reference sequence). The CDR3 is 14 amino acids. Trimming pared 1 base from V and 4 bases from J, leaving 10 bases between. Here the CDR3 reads CASSQGGSSYGYTF. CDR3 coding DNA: TGTGCCAGCAGCCAAGGCGGGTCAAGCTATGGCTACACCTTC.

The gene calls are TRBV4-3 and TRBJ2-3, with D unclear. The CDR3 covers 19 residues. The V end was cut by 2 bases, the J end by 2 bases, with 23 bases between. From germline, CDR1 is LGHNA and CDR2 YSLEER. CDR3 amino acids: CASSQTGLMGGLNTDTQYF. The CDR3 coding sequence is TGCGCCAGCAGCCAAACCGGGTTGATGGGCGGTCTTAACACAGATACGCAGTATTTT.

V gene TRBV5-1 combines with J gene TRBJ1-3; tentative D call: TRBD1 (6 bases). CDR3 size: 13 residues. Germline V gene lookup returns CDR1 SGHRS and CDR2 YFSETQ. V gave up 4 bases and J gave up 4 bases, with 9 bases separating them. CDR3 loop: CASSQGQGNTIYF. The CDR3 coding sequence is TGCGCCAGCAGCCAAGGACAGGGAAACACCATATATTTT.

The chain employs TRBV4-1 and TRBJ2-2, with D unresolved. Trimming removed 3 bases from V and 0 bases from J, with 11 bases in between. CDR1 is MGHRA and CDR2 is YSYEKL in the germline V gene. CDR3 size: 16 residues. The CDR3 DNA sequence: TGCGCCAGCAGCCAGGTGGGCGGTCCGAACACCGGGGAGCTGTTTTTT. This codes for CASSQVGGPNTGELFF.

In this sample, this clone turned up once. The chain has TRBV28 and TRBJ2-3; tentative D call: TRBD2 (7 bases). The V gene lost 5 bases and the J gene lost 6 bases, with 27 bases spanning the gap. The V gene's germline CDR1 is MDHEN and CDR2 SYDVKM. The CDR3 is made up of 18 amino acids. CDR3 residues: CASSPPRGAPGLGDTQYF. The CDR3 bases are TGTGCCAGCAGTCCCCCTCGGGGGGCCCCTGGGCTTGGCGATACGCAGTATTTT.

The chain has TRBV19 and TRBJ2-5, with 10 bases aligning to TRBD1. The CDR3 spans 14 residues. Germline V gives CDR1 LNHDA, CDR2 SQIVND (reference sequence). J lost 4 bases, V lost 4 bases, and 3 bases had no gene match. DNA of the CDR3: TGTGCCAGTAGTAACGACAGGGGGCGAGAGACCCAGTACTTC. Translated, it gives CASSNDRGRETQYF. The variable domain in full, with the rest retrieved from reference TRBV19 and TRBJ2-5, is DGGITQSPKYLFRKEGQNVTLSCEQNLNHDAMYWYRQDPGQGLRLIYYSQIVNDFQKGDIAEGYSVSREKKESFPLTVTSAQKNPTAFYLCASSNDRGRETQYFGPGTRLLVL.

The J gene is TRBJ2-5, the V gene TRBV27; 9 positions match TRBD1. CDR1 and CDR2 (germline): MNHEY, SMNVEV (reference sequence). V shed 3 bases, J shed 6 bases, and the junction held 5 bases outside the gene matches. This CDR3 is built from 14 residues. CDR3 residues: CASSFRTGVQTQYF. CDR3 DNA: TGTGCCAGCAGTTTTAGGACAGGGGTCCAGACCCAGTACTTC.

This chain's CDR3 is CASSESRSGSSDTQYF. Here the CDR3 DNA reads TGTGCCAGCAGTGAATCTCGAAGCGGGAGTTCAGATACGCAGTATTTT. V and J are TRBV25-1 and TRBJ2-3; 8 bases are a match to TRBD2. Germline V CDR1 and CDR2: MGHDK, SYGVNS. The V and J ends lost 1 base and 4 bases, in that order; junction bases with no gene match: 7. This CDR3 has 16 amino acids.

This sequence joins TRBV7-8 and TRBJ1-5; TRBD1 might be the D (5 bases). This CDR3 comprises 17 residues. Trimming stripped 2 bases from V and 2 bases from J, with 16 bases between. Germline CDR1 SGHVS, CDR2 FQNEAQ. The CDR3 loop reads CASSLNTGPFGNQPQHF. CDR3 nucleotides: TGTGCCAGCAGCTTAAATACAGGCCCTTTTGGCAATCAGCCCCAGCATTTT.

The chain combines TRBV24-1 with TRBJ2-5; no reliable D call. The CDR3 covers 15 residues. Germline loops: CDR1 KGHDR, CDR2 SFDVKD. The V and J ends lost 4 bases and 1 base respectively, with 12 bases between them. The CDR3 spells CATSDPLGPQETQYF. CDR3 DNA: TGTGCCACCAGTGACCCCCTAGGGCCCCAAGAGACCCAGTACTTC.

For the CDR3, the DNA is TGTGCCAGCAGAGGCCCGGGACTAGCGGGCTACGAGCAGTACTTC. Its translation: CASRGPGLAGYEQYF. The chain employs TRBV27 and TRBJ2-7; 12 bases align to TRBD2. Looked up from germline, CDR1 is MNHEY and CDR2 is SMNVEV (reference sequence). Trimming took 6 bases from V and 3 from J; bases not matched to a gene: 6. This CDR3 is built from 15 residues.

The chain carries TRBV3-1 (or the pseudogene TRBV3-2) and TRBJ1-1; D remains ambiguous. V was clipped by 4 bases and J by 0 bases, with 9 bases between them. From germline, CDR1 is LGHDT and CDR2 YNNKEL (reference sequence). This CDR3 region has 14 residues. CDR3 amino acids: CASSPPVMNTEAFF. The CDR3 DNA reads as TGTGCCAGCAGCCCCCCGGTAATGAACACTGAAGCTTTCTTT.

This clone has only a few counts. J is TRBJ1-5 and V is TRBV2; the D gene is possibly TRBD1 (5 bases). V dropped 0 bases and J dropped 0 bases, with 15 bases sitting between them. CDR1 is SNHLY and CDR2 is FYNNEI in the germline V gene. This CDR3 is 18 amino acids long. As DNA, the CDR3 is TGTGCCAGCAGTGAAGCTGTCCCGGACAACTATAGCAATCAGCCCCAGCATTTT. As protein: CASSEAVPDNYSNQPQHF.

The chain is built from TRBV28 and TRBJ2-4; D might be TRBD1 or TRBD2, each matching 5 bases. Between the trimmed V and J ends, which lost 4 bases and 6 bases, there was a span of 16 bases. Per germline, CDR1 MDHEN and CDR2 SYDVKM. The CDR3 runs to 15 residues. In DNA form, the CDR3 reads TGTGCCAGCAGTTCCCCGGGACCGTCGGGAAACATTCAGTACTTC. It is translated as CASSSPGPSGNIQYF.

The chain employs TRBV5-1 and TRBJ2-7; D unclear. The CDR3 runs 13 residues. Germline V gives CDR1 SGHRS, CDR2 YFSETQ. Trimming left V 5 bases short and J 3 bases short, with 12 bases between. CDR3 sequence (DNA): TGCGCCAGCAGTCTACCTACTAACTACGAGCAGTACTTC. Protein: CASSLPTNYEQYF.

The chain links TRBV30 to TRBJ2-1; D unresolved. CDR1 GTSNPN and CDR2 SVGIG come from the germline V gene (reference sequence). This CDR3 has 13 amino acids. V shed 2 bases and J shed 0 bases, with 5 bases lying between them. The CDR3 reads CAWSPYSYNEQFF. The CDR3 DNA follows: TGTGCCTGGAGTCCGTACTCCTACAATGAGCAGTTCTTC.

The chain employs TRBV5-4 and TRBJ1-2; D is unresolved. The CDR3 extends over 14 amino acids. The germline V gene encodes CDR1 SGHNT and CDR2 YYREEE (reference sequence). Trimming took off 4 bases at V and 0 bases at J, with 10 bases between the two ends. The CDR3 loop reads CASSRTDTNYGYTF. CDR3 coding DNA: TGTGCCAGCAGCCGAACAGACACTAACTATGGCTACACCTTC.

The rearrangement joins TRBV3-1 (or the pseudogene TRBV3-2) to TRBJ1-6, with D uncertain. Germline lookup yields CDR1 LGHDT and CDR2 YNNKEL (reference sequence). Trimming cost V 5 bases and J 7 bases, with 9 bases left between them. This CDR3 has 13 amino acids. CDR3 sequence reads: CASSWEGNSPLHF. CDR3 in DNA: TGTGCCAGCAGCTGGGAGGGAAATTCACCCCTCCACTTT.

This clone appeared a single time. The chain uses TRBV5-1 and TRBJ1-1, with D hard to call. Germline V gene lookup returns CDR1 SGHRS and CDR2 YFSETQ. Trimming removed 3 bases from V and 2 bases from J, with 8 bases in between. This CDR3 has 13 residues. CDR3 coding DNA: TGCGCCAGCAGCTCCACACAAAACACTGAAGCTTTCTTT. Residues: CASSSTQNTEAFF.